This T cell receptor beta chain appears in the sequencing data of a study of T cell responses to AZD1222 COVID-19 vaccine. The CDR3 has 13 amino acids. With 1 base removed from V and 7 bases from J, the gap between germline ends came to 8 bases. From germline, CDR1 is LNHNV and CDR2 YYDKDF (reference sequence). The method was immunoSEQ multiplex PCR; TCRdb's version includes in-frame clones alone and lacks a portion of them. The sample has about 140,000 clones; roughly 92% are singletons. This specimen was peripheral blood, taken on day 0 of AZD1222 vaccination. The receptor was isolated from an adult in good health. The V call is TRBV15, the J call TRBJ1-5; no definite D call. The CDR3 is CATSRAADQPQHF. The CDR3 region has the DNA TGTGCCACCAGCAGAGCCGCAGACCAGCCCCAGCATTTT.